This entry concerns a single T cell receptor (beta chain). This sample is drawn from a study of T cell changes during pregnancy in multiple sclerosis. The V and J ends lost 2 bases and 0 bases respectively, with 8 bases between them. Germline V gives CDR1 GTSNPN, CDR2 SVGIG (reference sequence). The CDR3 loop spans 13 amino acids. The data were produced by immunoSEQ multiplex PCR, yet TCRdb's version contains in-frame clones alone and is incomplete. The repertoire has roughly 120,000 clones, 80% to 95% of them found once; the top ten carry about 1.5%. Sample: peripheral blood, taken in the third trimester of pregnancy. This receptor was identified in a female donor with multiple sclerosis, enrolled in a pregnancy study. This sequence joins TRBV30 and TRBJ2-7; the D gene is possibly TRBD1 (6 bases). The CDR3 DNA reads as TGTGCCTGGAGTAAGGACAGCTCCTACGAGCAGTACTTC. This gives the protein CAWSKDSSYEQYF. Together with reference TRBV30 and TRBJ2-7, the CDR3 gives the full variable domain: SQTIHQWPATLVQPVGSPLSLECTVEGTSNPNLYWYRQAAGRGLQLLFYSVGIGQISSEVPQNLSASRPQDRQFILSSKKLLLSDSGFYLCAWSKDSSYEQYFGPGTRLTVT.